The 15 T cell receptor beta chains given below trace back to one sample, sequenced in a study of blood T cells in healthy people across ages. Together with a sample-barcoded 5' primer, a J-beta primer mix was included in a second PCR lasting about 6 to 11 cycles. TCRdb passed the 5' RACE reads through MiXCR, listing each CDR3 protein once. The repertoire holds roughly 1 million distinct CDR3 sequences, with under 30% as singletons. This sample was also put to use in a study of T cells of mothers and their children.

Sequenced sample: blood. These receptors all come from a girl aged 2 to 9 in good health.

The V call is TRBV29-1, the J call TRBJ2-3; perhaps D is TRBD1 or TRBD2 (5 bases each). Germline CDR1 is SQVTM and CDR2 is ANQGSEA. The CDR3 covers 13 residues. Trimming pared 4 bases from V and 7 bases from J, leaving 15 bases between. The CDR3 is CSVVGVLVNTQYF. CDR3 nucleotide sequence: TGCAGCGTTGTGGGGGTCCTAGTGAATACGCAGTATTTT.

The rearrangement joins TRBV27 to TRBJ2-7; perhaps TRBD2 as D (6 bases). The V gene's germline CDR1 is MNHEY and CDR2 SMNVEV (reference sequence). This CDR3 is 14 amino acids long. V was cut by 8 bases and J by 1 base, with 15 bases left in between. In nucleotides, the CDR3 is TGTGCCAGCGCTTGGGCTAGCGAGTCCTACGAGCAGTACTTC. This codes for CASAWASESYEQYF.

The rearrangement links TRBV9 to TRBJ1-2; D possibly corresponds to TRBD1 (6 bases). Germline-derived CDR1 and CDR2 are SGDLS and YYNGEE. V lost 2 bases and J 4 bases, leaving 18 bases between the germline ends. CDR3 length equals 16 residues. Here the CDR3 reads CASSVNREVGGYGYTF. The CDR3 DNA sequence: TGTGCCAGCAGCGTGAACAGGGAGGTGGGTGGCTATGGCTACACCTTC.

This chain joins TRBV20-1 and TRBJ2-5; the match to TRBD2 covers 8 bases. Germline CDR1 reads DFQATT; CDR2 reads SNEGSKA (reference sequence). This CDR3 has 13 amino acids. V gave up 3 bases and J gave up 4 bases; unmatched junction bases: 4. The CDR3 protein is CSASGGARETQYF. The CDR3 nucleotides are TGCAGTGCTAGCGGGGGGGCGAGAGAGACCCAGTACTTC.

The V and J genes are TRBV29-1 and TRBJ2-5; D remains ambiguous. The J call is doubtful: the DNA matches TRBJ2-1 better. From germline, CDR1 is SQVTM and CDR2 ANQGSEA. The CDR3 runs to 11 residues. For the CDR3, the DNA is TGCAGCGTTGAATTCTTCGGTGAGCAGTTCTTC. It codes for CSVEFFGEQFF.

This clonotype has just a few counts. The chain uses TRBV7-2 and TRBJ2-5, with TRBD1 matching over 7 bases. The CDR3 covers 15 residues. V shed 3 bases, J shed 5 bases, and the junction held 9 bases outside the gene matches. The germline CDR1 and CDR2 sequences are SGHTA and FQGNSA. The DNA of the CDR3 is TGTGCCAGCAGCTTCGCCAGGGGGTTGGGGGAGACCCAGTACTTC. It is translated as CASSFARGLGETQYF.

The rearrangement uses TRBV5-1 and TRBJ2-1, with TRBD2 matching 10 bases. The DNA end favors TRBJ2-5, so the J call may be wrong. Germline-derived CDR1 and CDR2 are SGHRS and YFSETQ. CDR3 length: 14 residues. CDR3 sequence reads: CASSQGTSDETQYF. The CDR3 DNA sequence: TGCGCCAGCAGTCAAGGGACTAGCGACGAGACCCAGTACTTC.

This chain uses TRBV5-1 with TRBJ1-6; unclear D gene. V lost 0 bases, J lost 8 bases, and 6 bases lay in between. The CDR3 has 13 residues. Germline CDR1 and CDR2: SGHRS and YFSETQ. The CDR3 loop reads CASSLEQYSPLHF. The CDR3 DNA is TGCGCCAGCAGCTTGGAACAGTATTCACCCCTCCACTTT.

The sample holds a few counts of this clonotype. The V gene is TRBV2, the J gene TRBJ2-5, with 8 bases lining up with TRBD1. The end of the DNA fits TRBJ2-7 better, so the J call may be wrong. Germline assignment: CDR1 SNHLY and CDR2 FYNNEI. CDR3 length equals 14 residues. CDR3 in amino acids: CASSPGQVYDEQYF. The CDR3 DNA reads TGTGCCAGCAGCCCGGGACAGGTGTATGACGAGCAGTACTTC.

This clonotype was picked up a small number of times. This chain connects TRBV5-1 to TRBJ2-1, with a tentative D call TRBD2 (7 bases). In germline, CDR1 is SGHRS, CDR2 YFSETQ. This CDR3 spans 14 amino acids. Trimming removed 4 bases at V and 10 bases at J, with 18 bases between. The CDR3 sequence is CASSTGLVQGEQFF. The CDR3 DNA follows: TGCGCCAGCAGCACTGGACTAGTCCAGGGGGAGCAGTTCTTC.

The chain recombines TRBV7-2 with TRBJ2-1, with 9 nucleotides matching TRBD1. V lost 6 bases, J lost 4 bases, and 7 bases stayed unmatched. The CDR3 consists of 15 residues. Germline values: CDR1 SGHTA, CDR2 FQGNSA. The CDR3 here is CASRGTGGGYNEQFF. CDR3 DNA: TGTGCCAGCAGGGGAACAGGGGGCGGTTACAATGAGCAGTTCTTC.

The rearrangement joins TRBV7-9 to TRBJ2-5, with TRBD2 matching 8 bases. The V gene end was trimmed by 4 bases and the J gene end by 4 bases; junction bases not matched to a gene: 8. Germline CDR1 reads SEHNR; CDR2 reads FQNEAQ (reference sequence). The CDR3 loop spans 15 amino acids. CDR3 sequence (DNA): TGTGCCAGCAGCTCGGTTGGCCTAGCGGGAGAGACCCAGTACTTC. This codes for CASSSVGLAGETQYF.

The CDR3 sequence is CASSPNGGLGADTQYF. Written as DNA, the CDR3 is TGTGCCAGCAGCCCCAATGGGGGACTAGGGGCAGATACGCAGTATTTT. V and J are TRBV7-3 and TRBJ2-3; 8 nucleotides match TRBD2. V gave up 5 bases and J gave up 4 bases; unmatched junction bases: 11. This CDR3 is 16 amino acids long. Germline-derived CDR1 and CDR2 are SGHTA and FQGTGA.

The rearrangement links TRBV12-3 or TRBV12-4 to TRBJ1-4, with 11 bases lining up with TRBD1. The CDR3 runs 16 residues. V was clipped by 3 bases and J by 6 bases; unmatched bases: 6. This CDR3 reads CASSFRTGGADEKLFF. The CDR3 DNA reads TGTGCCAGCAGTTTCCGGACAGGGGGCGCAGATGAAAAACTGTTTTTT.

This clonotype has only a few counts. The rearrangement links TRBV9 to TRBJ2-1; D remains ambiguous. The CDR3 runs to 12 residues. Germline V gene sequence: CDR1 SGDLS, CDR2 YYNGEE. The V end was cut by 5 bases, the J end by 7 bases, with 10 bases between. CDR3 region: CASSAVVNEQFF. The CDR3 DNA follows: TGTGCCAGCAGTGCGGTGGTGAATGAGCAGTTCTTC.